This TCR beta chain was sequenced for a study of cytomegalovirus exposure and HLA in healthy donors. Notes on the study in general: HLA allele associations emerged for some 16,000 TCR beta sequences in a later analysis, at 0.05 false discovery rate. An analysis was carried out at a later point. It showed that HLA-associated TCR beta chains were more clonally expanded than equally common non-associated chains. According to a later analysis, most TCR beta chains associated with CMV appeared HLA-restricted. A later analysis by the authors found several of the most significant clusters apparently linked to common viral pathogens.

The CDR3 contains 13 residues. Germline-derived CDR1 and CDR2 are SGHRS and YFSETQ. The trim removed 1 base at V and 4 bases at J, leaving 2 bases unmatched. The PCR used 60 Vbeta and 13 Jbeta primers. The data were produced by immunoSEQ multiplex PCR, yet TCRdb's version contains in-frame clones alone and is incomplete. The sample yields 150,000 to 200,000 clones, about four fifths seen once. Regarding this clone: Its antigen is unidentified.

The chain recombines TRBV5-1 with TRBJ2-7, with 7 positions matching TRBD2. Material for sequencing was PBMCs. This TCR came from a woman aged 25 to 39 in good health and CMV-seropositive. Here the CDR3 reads CASSLLRGYEQYF. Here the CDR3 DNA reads TGCGCCAGCAGCTTGTTGCGGGGGTACGAGCAGTACTTC. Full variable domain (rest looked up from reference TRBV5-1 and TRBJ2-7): KAGVTQTPRYLIKTRGQQVTLSCSPISGHRSVSWYQQTPGQGLQFLFEYFSETQRNKGNFPGRFSGRQFSNSRSEMNVSTLELGDSALYLCASSLLRGYEQYFGPGTRLTVT.